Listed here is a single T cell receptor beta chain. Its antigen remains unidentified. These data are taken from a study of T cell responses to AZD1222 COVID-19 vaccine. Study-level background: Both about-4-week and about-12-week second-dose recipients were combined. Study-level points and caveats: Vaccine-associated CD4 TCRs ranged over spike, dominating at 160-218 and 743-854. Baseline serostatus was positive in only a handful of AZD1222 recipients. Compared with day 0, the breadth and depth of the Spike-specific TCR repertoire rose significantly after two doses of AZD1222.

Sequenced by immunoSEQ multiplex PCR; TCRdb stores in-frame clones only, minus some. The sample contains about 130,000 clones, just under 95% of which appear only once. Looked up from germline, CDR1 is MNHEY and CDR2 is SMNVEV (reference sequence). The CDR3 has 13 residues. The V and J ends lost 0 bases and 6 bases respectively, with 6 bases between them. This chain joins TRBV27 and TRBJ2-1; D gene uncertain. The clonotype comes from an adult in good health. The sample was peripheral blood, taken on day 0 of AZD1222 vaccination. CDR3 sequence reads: CASSLSPRNEQFF. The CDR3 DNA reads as TGTGCCAGCAGTTTATCGCCGCGCAATGAGCAGTTCTTC.